This TCR beta chain derives from a study of blood T cell repertoires in COVID-19. The protocol was immunoSEQ multiplex PCR, while the TCRdb copy is restricted to in-frame clones and leaves out a portion. The table includes 380,000 or so clones, about 86% detected once. Germline V gives CDR1 KGHSH, CDR2 LQKENI. V shed 3 bases and J shed 8 bases, with 22 bases lying between them. The CDR3 covers 16 residues. The clonotype originates from a woman aged 60-75 years with COVID-19, enrolled during active disease. The genes are TRBV18 and TRBJ1-2; D is unresolved. Sequencing was performed on peripheral blood. CDR3 DNA sequence: TGTGCCAGCTCACCCAGGTACACCACCCGAGATGGCGGCTACACCTTC. This codes for CASSPRYTTRDGGYTF.